This entry features one T cell receptor beta chain sequence. This clonotype was detected ten times or more. Its recognized antigen is unknown. No base-level quality is on record; no much larger clone is a single base apart. These data come from a study of response to subunit inactivated influenza vaccine (dated by TCRdb to the late 2010s). Context from the whole study: The study used deep quantitative T cell receptor repertoire profiling to track responses to a trivalent subunit inactivated influenza vaccine.

After removal of 3 bases from V and 4 bases from J, the junction retains 2 bases not matched to a gene. Inclusive of the bounding cysteine and phenylalanine, the CDR3 is 13 residues long. The entry retains the CDR3 DNA only, 39 bases that are in frame from base 1. From the germline V gene (reference sequence), CDR1 is SEHNR and CDR2 is FQNEAQ. What the authors observed across the whole study: According to the authors, only a limited number of new T cells may be recruited by each seasonal influenza vaccination.

Library preparation was by RT-PCR. TCRdb lists the instrument as Illumina HiSeq 2500. The public reads were reprocessed in TCRdb via fastp at Q25 and MiXCR, keeping in-frame beta chains. Every entry covers one CDR3 protein and lists the most common genes and DNA from its rows. Within this sample are about 610,000 distinct CDR3 sequences, with approximately 14% of them counted one time only. Clones ranked in the top ten supply approximately 10% of the sample. The sequence derives from a man in his fifties or sixties who received an inactivated influenza vaccine. Donor details come from another sample of the same person, matched by shared clones. This sample comprised PBMCs from blood, obtained 12 days after vaccination. The chain links TRBV7-9 with TRBJ1-2; 7 of the junction bases match TRBD1. CDR3 protein: CASSFAGGYGYTF. The DNA sequence is as follows: TGTGCCAGCAGCTTTGCAGGGGGCTATGGCTACACCTTC.